Following are 7 T cell receptor beta chains from one sample sequenced in a study of cytomegalovirus exposure and HLA in healthy donors. In the PCR, 60 Vbeta and 13 Jbeta primers were used. Generated by immunoSEQ multiplex PCR, the TCRdb table keeps only in-frame clones and is missing some. The sample includes about 76,000 clones, roughly 78% of them seen just once. Sequencing was carried out using PBMCs. These receptors originate from a male donor in good health and CMV-seropositive.

V is TRBV5-1 and J is TRBJ2-7, with TRBD2 matching 13 bases. The J segment lost 7 bases and the V segment lost 2 bases, leaving 6 bases of the junction unmatched. From germline, CDR1 is SGHRS and CDR2 YFSETQ. The CDR3 is 15 residues long. The CDR3 nucleotides are TGCGCCAGCAGCTTAAGGACTAGCGGGAGTGTTGAGCAGTACTTC. This sequence encodes CASSLRTSGSVEQYF.

This chain connects TRBV28 to TRBJ1-4; TRBD1 might be the D (5 bases). CDR3 length: 18 amino acids. Germline V gives CDR1 MDHEN, CDR2 SYDVKM. V was shortened by 4 bases and J by 5 bases, with 23 bases between the two germline ends. CDR3 in DNA: TGTGCCAGCAGTTCCCCGGTGGACGGGGGGATGAGGAATGAAAAACTGTTTTTT. Translation: CASSSPVDGGMRNEKLFF.

V usage is TRBV6-1 and J usage is TRBJ2-3; 14 positions match TRBD2. The V gene's germline CDR1 is MNHNS and CDR2 SASEGT. After removal of 5 bases from V and 4 bases from J, the junction contained 8 bases not matched to a gene. The CDR3 covers 17 residues. The chain's CDR3 is CASSQGTSGSEADTQYF. CDR3 DNA: TGTGCCAGCAGTCAAGGGACTAGCGGGAGTGAAGCAGATACGCAGTATTTT.

V and J are TRBV25-1 and TRBJ2-1; maybe TRBD2 (6 bases). The CDR3 runs to 16 residues. CDR1 is MGHDK and CDR2 is SYGVNS in the germline V gene. With 4 bases removed from V and 5 bases from J, the gap between germline ends came to 18 bases. The CDR3 here is CASSVPSRERDNEQFF. The DNA for the CDR3 is TGTGCCAGCAGTGTTCCCTCGCGGGAAAGAGACAATGAGCAGTTCTTC.

Only a few counts were recorded for this clone. J is TRBJ1-5 and V is TRBV6-1; D remains unclear. The CDR3 is made up of 11 amino acids. The germline CDR1 and CDR2 sequences are MNHNS and SASEGT. Trimming removed 7 bases at V and 4 bases at J, with 5 bases between. The DNA for the CDR3 is TGTGCCAGCAACAATAATCAGCCCCAGCATTTT. It specifies CASNNNQPQHF.

This clone was detected only once. The chain carries TRBV18 and TRBJ2-7, with D perhaps matching TRBD1 (5 bases). Trimming took 0 bases from V and 6 from J, leaving 12 bases between them. From germline, CDR1 is KGHSH and CDR2 LQKENI. The CDR3 is made up of 14 amino acids. Here the CDR3 reads CASSPPGRRAEQYF. DNA for the CDR3: TGTGCCAGCTCACCACCGGGGCGACGGGCCGAGCAGTACTTC.

The V call is TRBV15, the J call TRBJ2-7, with 7 bases matching TRBD1. With V trimmed by 4 bases and J by 2 bases, 5 bases remained unmatched. Per germline, CDR1 LNHNV and CDR2 YYDKDF (reference sequence). This CDR3 is 14 amino acids long. The CDR3: CATSKGTEPYEQYF. CDR3 coding DNA: TGTGCCACCAGCAAAGGGACAGAACCCTACGAGCAGTACTTC.